These T cell receptor beta chains were read from a single sample in a study of blood T cell repertoires in COVID-19. Sequencing used immunoSEQ multiplex PCR; TCRdb keeps in-frame clones, though not all of them. The sample lists approximately 140,000 clones, 65% to 90% occurring once. The sequencing sample was made of peripheral blood. All receptors derive from an older man with acute or convalescent COVID-19. CDR3s include the opening cysteine and the closing phenylalanine or tryptophan. Clone size is given for some rows only: seen once, a few or many times, or a class if the clone is expanded.

v_gene: TRBV24-1
j_gene: TRBJ2-2
abundance: NA
CDR3aa: CATSADTPRVGELFF

v_gene: TRBV24-1
j_gene: TRBJ2-1
abundance: NA
CDR3aa: CATSIWAQGRDEQFF

v_gene: TRBV7-7
j_gene: TRBJ2-2
abundance: few
CDR3aa: CASSVSGANTGELFF

v_gene: TRBV19
j_gene: TRBJ2-7
abundance: NA
CDR3aa: CASRNRDRGSYEQYF

v_gene: TRBV3-1/TRBV3-2
j_gene: TRBJ2-3
abundance: NA
CDR3aa: CASSQASGGSTDTQYF

v_gene: TRBV3-1/TRBV3-2
j_gene: TRBJ2-7
abundance: NA
CDR3aa: CASSQDVTVYEQYF

v_gene: TRBV27
j_gene: TRBJ2-7
abundance: NA
CDR3aa: CASSLLGAEQYF

v_gene: TRBV10-3
j_gene: TRBJ2-7
abundance: NA
CDR3aa: CAISTPGTGRDEQYF

v_gene: TRBV9
j_gene: TRBJ2-6
abundance: NA
CDR3aa: CASSGGMGDRRAGANVLTF

v_gene: TRBV7-8
j_gene: TRBJ2-7
abundance: NA
CDR3aa: CASSFSSGAYEQYF

v_gene: TRBV28
j_gene: TRBJ1-4
abundance: NA
CDR3aa: CASSGQTTNEKLFF

v_gene: TRBV12-3/TRBV12-4
j_gene: TRBJ1-2
abundance: NA
CDR3aa: CASSLGGHGYTF

v_gene: TRBV5-5
j_gene: TRBJ2-3
abundance: NA
CDR3aa: CASTRTSGSVTDTQYF

v_gene: TRBV24-1
j_gene: TRBJ2-3
abundance: NA
CDR3aa: CATSDQTRTSTDTQYF

v_gene: TRBV12-3/TRBV12-4
j_gene: TRBJ2-3
abundance: NA
CDR3aa: CASSRLGTDTQYF

v_gene: TRBV3-1/TRBV3-2
j_gene: TRBJ2-7
abundance: NA
CDR3aa: CASSPRGSGSYEQYF

v_gene: TRBV28
j_gene: TRBJ2-7
abundance: NA
CDR3aa: CASSSQTYEQYF

v_gene: TRBV28
j_gene: TRBJ2-7
abundance: NA
CDR3aa: CASSGEGGWEQYF

v_gene: TRBV2
j_gene: TRBJ2-7
abundance: NA
CDR3aa: CASSAGQPYEQYF

v_gene: TRBV7-9
j_gene: TRBJ1-2
abundance: NA
CDR3aa: CASSWDSRGYTF

v_gene: TRBV9
j_gene: TRBJ2-6
abundance: NA
CDR3aa: CASSPRLSGANVLTF

v_gene: TRBV4-2
j_gene: TRBJ1-6
abundance: NA
CDR3aa: CASSPRIGGAPTPLHF

v_gene: TRBV7-6
j_gene: TRBJ2-7
abundance: once
CDR3aa: CASSPTSGRYYEQYF

v_gene: TRBV5-1
j_gene: TRBJ2-3
abundance: NA
CDR3aa: CASSSNGRTSTDTQYF

v_gene: TRBV24-1
j_gene: TRBJ1-1
abundance: few
CDR3aa: CATSAWGGRAFF

v_gene: TRBV4-3
j_gene: TRBJ2-1
abundance: few
CDR3aa: CASSQSGANYNEQFF

v_gene: TRBV7-3
j_gene: TRBJ2-1
abundance: NA
CDR3aa: CASSKAGTAHNEQFF

v_gene: TRBV7-3
j_gene: TRBJ2-1
abundance: once
CDR3aa: CASSPTTGAYNEQFF

v_gene: TRBV4-3
j_gene: TRBJ2-1
abundance: NA
CDR3aa: CASSQDAAYNEQFF

v_gene: TRBV6-5
j_gene: TRBJ2-3
abundance: few
CDR3aa: CASSYAAGGSDTQYF

v_gene: TRBV10-3
j_gene: TRBJ2-7
abundance: NA
CDR3aa: CAISGGRSSSSYEQYF

v_gene: TRBV7-2
j_gene: TRBJ1-2
abundance: NA
CDR3aa: CASSSAGGGYGYTF

v_gene: TRBV7-9
j_gene: TRBJ2-1
abundance: few
CDR3aa: CARSRERSEQFF

v_gene: TRBV29-1
j_gene: TRBJ1-4
abundance: NA
CDR3aa: CSVEAPGQGTNEKLFF

v_gene: TRBV29-1
j_gene: TRBJ2-1
abundance: NA
CDR3aa: CSVKGLAGVAYNEQFF

v_gene: TRBV19
j_gene: TRBJ2-2
abundance: few
CDR3aa: CASSTRTGAGELFF

v_gene: TRBV9
j_gene: TRBJ2-1
abundance: NA
CDR3aa: CASSVERLAGGVQFF

v_gene: TRBV28
j_gene: TRBJ2-1
abundance: NA
CDR3aa: CASSSATTGVNEQFF

v_gene: TRBV5-1
j_gene: TRBJ2-7
abundance: NA
CDR3aa: CASVGTGDSYEQYF

v_gene: TRBV5-4
j_gene: TRBJ2-7
abundance: NA
CDR3aa: CASSLDGGRAHYEQYF

v_gene: TRBV6-6
j_gene: TRBJ1-5
abundance: NA
CDR3aa: CASSYPPDRGDQPQHF

v_gene: TRBV24-1
j_gene: TRBJ1-2
abundance: NA
CDR3aa: CATSDPQGTLSGYTF

v_gene: TRBV6-1
j_gene: TRBJ1-4
abundance: NA
CDR3aa: CASSDAGLANEKLFF

v_gene: TRBV7-2
j_gene: TRBJ2-1
abundance: NA
CDR3aa: CASSRDSAWGNEQFF

v_gene: TRBV4-1
j_gene: TRBJ2-7
abundance: NA
CDR3aa: CASSQDQPGLSYEQYF